These 17 T cell receptor beta chains were all obtained from the same sample, sequenced in a study of T cell responses to AZD1222 COVID-19 vaccine. The method was immunoSEQ multiplex PCR; TCRdb's version includes in-frame clones alone and lacks a portion of them. The table includes about 81,000 clones, around nine tenths detected once. The specimen comprised peripheral blood, sampled 28 days after the second AZD1222 dose. These receptors all stem from an adult who received the AZD1222 COVID-19 vaccine.

The chain combines TRBV5-1 with TRBJ1-1, with no clear D. Trimming took off 4 bases at V and 1 base at J, with 20 bases between the two ends. The CDR3 length is 17 residues. Per germline, CDR1 SGHRS and CDR2 YFSETQ. The CDR3 DNA reads as TGCGCCAGCAGCCTCCCCAGATTAGGGCGCGGGAACACTGAAGCTTTCTTT. As protein: CASSLPRLGRGNTEAFF.

This clone was seen only a few times. The sample has other DNA sequences that encode this CDR3 too. This sequence joins TRBV6-1 and TRBJ1-5; weak D call: TRBD1 (6 bases). Per germline, CDR1 MNHNS and CDR2 SASEGT. The CDR3 has 16 residues. V gave up 0 bases and J gave up 2 bases, with 11 bases separating them. CDR3 in amino acids: CASSEARRTGNQPQHF. DNA of the CDR3: TGTGCCAGCAGTGAAGCGCGGAGGACAGGCAATCAGCCCCAGCATTTT.

This chain connects TRBV19 to TRBJ2-7; possible D gene TRBD2, 6 bases. Looked up from germline, CDR1 is LNHDA and CDR2 is SQIVND (reference sequence). This CDR3 contains 15 residues. The V end was cut by 4 bases, the J end by 4 bases, with 17 bases between. CDR3 bases: TGTGCCAGTAGTAGACTCCGGGACTCAATGTACGAGCAGTACTTC. It yields the protein CASSRLRDSMYEQYF. Variable domain in full (rest from reference TRBV19 and TRBJ2-7): DGGITQSPKYLFRKEGQNVTLSCEQNLNHDAMYWYRQDPGQGLRLIYYSQIVNDFQKGDIAEGYSVSREKKESFPLTVTSAQKNPTAFYLCASSRLRDSMYEQYFGPGTRLTVT.

The chain joins TRBV19 to TRBJ2-5; no reliable D call. V lost 2 bases and J lost 1, with 8 bases in between. This CDR3 is built from 14 residues. Germline CDR1 reads LNHDA; CDR2 reads SQIVND (reference sequence). The CDR3 DNA follows: TGTGCCAGTAGTATAACTGGGTTCCAAGAGACCCAGTACTTC. Translated, it gives CASSITGFQETQYF.

CDR3 loop: CASSQDYYEQYF. The CDR3 DNA is TGTGCCAGCAGCCAAGATTACTACGAGCAGTACTTC. The gene calls are TRBV3-1 (or the pseudogene TRBV3-2) and TRBJ2-7; D remains unclear. The germline V gene encodes CDR1 LGHDT and CDR2 YNNKEL (reference sequence). There are 12 residues in the CDR3. V lost 0 bases, J lost 3 bases, and 3 bases lay in between.

The CDR3 reads CASQPRATNEKLFF. DNA of the CDR3: TGTGCCAGCCAGCCAAGAGCAACTAATGAAAAACTGTTTTTT. The chain couples TRBV5-5 to TRBJ1-4; D is undetermined. Trimming stripped 7 bases from V and 0 bases from J, with 10 bases between. Looked up from germline, CDR1 is SGHKS and CDR2 is YYEKEE (reference sequence). This CDR3 region has 14 residues. Variable domain in full (rest from reference TRBV5-5 and TRBJ1-4): DAGVTQSPTHLIKTRGQQVTLRCSPISGHKSVSWYQQVLGQGPQFIFQYYEKEERGRGNFPDRFSARQFPNYSSELNVNALLLGDSALYLCASQPRATNEKLFFGSGTQLSVL.

V usage is TRBV6-5 and J usage is TRBJ1-1, with TRBD1 matching 7 bases. Germline CDR1 reads MNHEY; CDR2 reads SVGAGI. The CDR3 is made up of 14 amino acids. The J segment lost 6 bases and the V segment lost 7 bases, leaving 11 bases of the junction unmatched. In DNA form, the CDR3 reads TGTGCCAGCACTAGGAACAGGGGATTATCTGAAGCTTTCTTT. Translation gives CASTRNRGLSEAFF.

This chain joins TRBV19 and TRBJ2-1; the match to TRBD1 covers 9 bases. With 4 bases clipped from V and 7 bases from J, the junction kept 8 bases outside the gene matches. The CDR3 runs to 15 residues. The germline gives CDR1 LNHDA, CDR2 SQIVND (reference sequence). CDR3 nucleotides: TGTGCCAGTAGTAAACAGGGGGCTAATGGGAATGAGCAGTTCTTC. It is translated as CASSKQGANGNEQFF.

The rearrangement joins TRBV10-2 to TRBJ1-1; D gene uncertain. This CDR3 has 15 residues. CDR1 and CDR2 from the germline V gene are WSHSY and SAAADI. V was shortened by 5 bases and J by 0 bases, with 13 bases between the two germline ends. In DNA form, the CDR3 reads TGCGCCAGCAGTCAGGTCGTGGTCCTGAACACTGAAGCTTTCTTT. As protein: CASSQVVVLNTEAFF.

The chain uses TRBV27 and TRBJ1-5, with 11 bases lining up with TRBD1. Germline V gives CDR1 MNHEY, CDR2 SMNVEV (reference sequence). V shed 4 bases, J shed 7 bases, and the junction held 15 bases outside the gene matches. This CDR3 region has 18 residues. The CDR3 is CASSSHPGQGGTGQPQHF. DNA for the CDR3: TGTGCCAGCAGTTCCCACCCGGGACAGGGGGGTACTGGCCAGCCCCAGCATTTT.

V usage is TRBV28 and J usage is TRBJ1-1; tentative D call: TRBD1 (5 bases). The V and J ends lost 0 bases and 0 bases respectively, with 11 bases between them. Germline values: CDR1 MDHEN, CDR2 SYDVKM. The CDR3 is 16 amino acids. The chain's CDR3 is CASSLWLRGLNTEAFF. CDR3 nucleotide sequence: TGTGCCAGCAGTTTATGGCTTCGGGGGTTGAACACTGAAGCTTTCTTT.

The V gene is TRBV7-9, the J gene TRBJ2-7; 9 nucleotides match TRBD2. This CDR3 is built from 14 residues. CDR1 and CDR2 from the germline V gene are SEHNR and FQNEAQ (reference sequence). Trimming took 5 bases from V and 4 from J; bases not matched to a gene: 6. CDR3 nucleotide sequence: TGTGCCAGCAGCCTTAGCGGGGGACTTTACGAGCAGTACTTC. Encoded protein: CASSLSGGLYEQYF.

This clone was seen a few times. The chain is built from TRBV5-1 and TRBJ1-4, with 7 bases that match TRBD1. The CDR3 has 15 amino acids. The V gene's germline CDR1 is SGHRS and CDR2 YFSETQ. Losses at the gene ends were 4 bases for V and 8 bases for J; bases not matched to a gene: 11. CDR3 in amino acids: CASSPNPGQNEKLFF. The CDR3 coding sequence is TGCGCCAGCAGCCCGAATCCGGGACAGAACGAAAAACTGTTTTTT.

This clone occurred a few times. This chain links TRBV2 with TRBJ2-3, with TRBD2 identical over 8 bases. This CDR3 is 16 amino acids long. The V gene end was trimmed by 5 bases and the J gene end by 5 bases; junction bases not matched to a gene: 12. Germline loops: CDR1 SNHLY, CDR2 FYNNEI. The CDR3 DNA reads as TGTGCCAGCAGTTTTCCGAAGCGGGAGCTTGGAGATACGCAGTATTTT. Translating gives CASSFPKRELGDTQYF. Based on the CDR3 plus reference TRBV2 and TRBJ2-3, the full variable domain is EPEVTQTPSHQVTQMGQEVILRCVPISNHLYFYWYRQILGQKVEFLVSFYNNEISEKSEIFDDQFSVERPDGSNFTLKIRSTKLEDSAMYFCASSFPKRELGDTQYFGPGTRLTVL.

This chain joins TRBV7-9 and TRBJ2-1, with 8 positions matching TRBD2. Germline V gene sequence: CDR1 SEHNR, CDR2 FQNEAQ (reference sequence). The CDR3 loop spans 16 amino acids. V lost 5 bases and J lost 0; bases outside the gene matches: 6. The CDR3 coding sequence is TGTGCCAGCAGCCACAAAGCGGGAGCCTCCTACAATGAGCAGTTCTTC. Translated, it gives CASSHKAGASYNEQFF.

This clone has just one count. The V call is TRBV28, the J call TRBJ2-7; TRBD1 or TRBD2 may be the D gene (6 bases each). V was shortened by 7 bases and J by 0 bases, with 16 bases between the two germline ends. The germline V gene encodes CDR1 MDHEN and CDR2 SYDVKM. The CDR3 is made up of 15 amino acids. The CDR3 sequence is CASIPGGPSSYEQYF. DNA of the CDR3: TGTGCCAGCATTCCCGGGGGCCCGAGCTCCTACGAGCAGTACTTC.

The gene calls are TRBV15 and TRBJ1-1; perhaps TRBD1 as D (5 bases). Trimming shortened V by 8 bases and J by 5 bases, and 15 bases separated the two germline ends. This CDR3 region has 13 residues. Germline loops: CDR1 LNHNV, CDR2 YYDKDF (reference sequence). CDR3 nucleotides: TGTGCCACCGTACTTTTCGAGGGGACTGAAGCTTTCTTT. Protein product: CATVLFEGTEAFF.